The source of this TCR beta chain is a study of T cells in Graves' hyperthyroidism and ophthalmopathy. After removal of 0 bases from V and 11 bases from J, the junction contained 15 bases not matched to a gene. CDR1 is DFQATT and CDR2 is SNEGSKA in the germline V gene (reference sequence). The CDR3 runs 17 residues. Not enrolled were patients with uncontrolled infection, other autoimmune disease, pregnancy or lactation. Study-wide results and caveats: The model anticipated ophthalmopathy a median approximately 6.7 months pre-onset.

About this clonotype itself: Antigen: not known.

TCR beta CDR3 region amplification was performed from RNA transcripts. The HTBI primer set served for first-round RT-PCR of the TCR CDR3. MiXCR was run by TCRdb on the multiplex PCR reads, yielding one entry per CDR3 protein. The sample contains around 35,000 distinct CDR3 sequences, approximately 52% of which appear only once. The V call is TRBV20-1, the J call TRBJ2-3; 12 bases agree with TRBD2. The specimen sequenced was blood. This TCR was recovered from a woman in her forties with Graves' ophthalmopathy. The CDR3 here is CSARELAGGPRYNEQYF. The CDR3 bases are TGCAGTGCTAGAGAACTAGCGGGAGGCCCGCGTTACAATGAGCAGTATTTT.